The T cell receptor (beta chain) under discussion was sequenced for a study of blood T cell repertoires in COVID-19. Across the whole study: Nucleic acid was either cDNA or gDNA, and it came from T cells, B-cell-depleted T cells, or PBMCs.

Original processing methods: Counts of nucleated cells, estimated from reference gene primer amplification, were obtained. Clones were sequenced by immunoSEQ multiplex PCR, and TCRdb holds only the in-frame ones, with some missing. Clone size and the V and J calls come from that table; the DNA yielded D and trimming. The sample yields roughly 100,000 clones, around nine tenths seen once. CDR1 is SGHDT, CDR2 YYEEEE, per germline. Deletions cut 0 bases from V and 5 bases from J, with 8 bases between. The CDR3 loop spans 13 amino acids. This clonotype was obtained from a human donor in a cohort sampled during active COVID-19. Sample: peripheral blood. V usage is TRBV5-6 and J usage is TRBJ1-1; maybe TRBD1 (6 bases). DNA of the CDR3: TGTGCCAGCAGCTTGGGGGGGCCAACTGAAGCTTTCTTT. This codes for CASSLGGPTEAFF.